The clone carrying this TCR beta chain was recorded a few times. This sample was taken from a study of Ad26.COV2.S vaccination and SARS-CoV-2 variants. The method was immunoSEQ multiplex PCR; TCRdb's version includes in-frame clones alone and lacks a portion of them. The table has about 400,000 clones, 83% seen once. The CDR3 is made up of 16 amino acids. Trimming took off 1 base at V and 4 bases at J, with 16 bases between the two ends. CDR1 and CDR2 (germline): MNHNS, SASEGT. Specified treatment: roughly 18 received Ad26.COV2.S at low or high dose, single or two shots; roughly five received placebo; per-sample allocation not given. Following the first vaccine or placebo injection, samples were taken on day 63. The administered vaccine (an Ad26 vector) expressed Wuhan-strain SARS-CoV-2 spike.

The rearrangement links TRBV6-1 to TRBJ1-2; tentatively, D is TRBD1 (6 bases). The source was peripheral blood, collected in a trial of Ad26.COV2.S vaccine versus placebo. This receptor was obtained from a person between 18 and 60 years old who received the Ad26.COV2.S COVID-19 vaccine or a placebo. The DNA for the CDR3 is TGTGCCAGCAGTGAAGGCCCTAGGGACACATCCTATGGCTACACCTTC. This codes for CASSEGPRDTSYGYTF.